Listed below are T cell receptor beta chains from one sample, sequenced in a study of T cells after yellow fever vaccination. One entry per CDR3 protein results from TCRdb running MiXCR on the 5' RACE reads. The table has 170,000 or so distinct CDR3 sequences, approximately 10% seen once. The sequenced sample was CD8+ T cells sorted from PBMCs, obtained 45 days after the yellow fever booster vaccination. The receptors were gathered from a man between 18 and 35 years old who received the YFV17D yellow fever vaccine. Both conserved end residues are part of each CDR3. A D gene is named only where the DNA matches it firmly. Clone size is shown for a subset of rows, as once, few, many or a class of expanded clone.

d_call,j_call,clone_size,v_call,cdr3_nt,cdr3_aa
NA,TRBJ1-5,few,TRBV6-2/TRBV6-3,TGTGCCAGCAGCCGGGACCGACCTTATAGTTCCGTATCCCAGCATTTT,CASSRDRPYSSVSQHF
TRBD2,TRBJ2-3,NA,TRBV7-2,TGTGCCAGCAGCTTATCAGTCTTAGCGGGGGGCACGGATACGCAGTATTTT,CASSLSVLAGGTDTQYF
TRBD2,TRBJ2-1,NA,TRBV9,TGTGCCAGCAGCGTAGCCGGACTAGCGGGGAATGAGCAGTTCTTC,CASSVAGLAGNEQFF
NA,TRBJ1-4,NA,TRBV7-9,TGTGCCTTACTGCTCCCGGATGGAAAACTGTTTTTT,CALLLPDGKLFF
NA,TRBJ1-2,many,TRBV29-1,TGCAGCGTTGAACAGAACATCTATGGCTACACCTTC,CSVEQNIYGYTF
NA,TRBJ2-3,NA,TRBV19,TGTGCCAGTCTGCTCACAGATACGCAGTATTTT,CASLLTDTQYF
NA,TRBJ2-2,many,TRBV11-1,TGTGCCAGCAGCTCGCGGGGGCCCTTTTACCCCGGGGAGCTGTTTTTT,CASSSRGPFYPGELFF
TRBD1,TRBJ2-4,many,TRBV7-9,TGTGCCAGCAGCTTACTAACCGGGACAGGGATGTCACTAGCCAAAAACATTCAGTACTTC,CASSLLTGTGMSLAKNIQYF
NA,TRBJ2-3,NA,TRBV7-9,TGTGCCAGCAGCTTAATAGTTCATGGGGACACAGATACGCAGTATTTT,CASSLIVHGDTDTQYF
NA,TRBJ2-1,few,TRBV7-2,TGTGCCAGCAGCTTAGGTAGTGAGCAGTTCTTC,CASSLGSEQFF
TRBD1,TRBJ1-5,NA,TRBV3-1,TGTGCCAGCAGCCAGTCTCCAGGGGGCCCGGGCAATCAGCCCCAGCATTTT,CASSQSPGGPGNQPQHF
NA,TRBJ2-3,few,TRBV15,TGTGCCACCAGCAGATATCCGGGGACAGATACGCAGTATTTT,CATSRYPGTDTQYF
NA,TRBJ2-7,many,TRBV12-3/TRBV12-4,TGTGCCAGCAGTTTAGCGTTTTGGAAGGGACCCGAGCAGTACTTC,CASSLAFWKGPEQYF
NA,TRBJ1-6,few,TRBV4-3,TGCGCCAGCAGCCCTGACGGAGATTCACCCCTCCACTTT,CASSPDGDSPLHF
NA,TRBJ1-2,few,TRBV7-3,TGTGCCAGCAGCTTATATCCGGGAACAGGCTATGGCTACACCTTC,CASSLYPGTGYGYTF
NA,TRBJ2-5,NA,TRBV12-3/TRBV12-4,TGTGCCAGCAGTTTTATACTAGGGTGGAAGAGTGGAGAGACCCAGTACTTC,CASSFILGWKSGETQYF
NA,TRBJ1-6,NA,TRBV9,TGTGCCAGCAGCGTAGACGCTTGGGAGTCACCCCTCCACTTT,CASSVDAWESPLHF
NA,TRBJ2-1,many,TRBV5-4,TGTGCCAGCAGCTTGACTGACTCTTCCTACAATGAGCAGTTCTTC,CASSLTDSSYNEQFF
NA,TRBJ1-4,NA,TRBV14,TGTGCCAGCAGCCAAACCAACGAGGAAAAACTGTTTTTT,CASSQTNEEKLFF
NA,TRBJ1-1,few,TRBV4-3,TGCGCCAGCAGCCAAGATCGGGGTGGGGGCCCTGAAGCTTTCTTT,CASSQDRGGGPEAFF
TRBD1,TRBJ1-5,many,TRBV7-2,TGTGCCAGCAGCTGGGCGGACAGGGGCAATCAGCCCCAGCATTTT,CASSWADRGNQPQHF
NA,TRBJ1-2,NA,TRBV19,TGTGCCAGTAGCCTCCTGATGTCTAACTATGGCTACACCTTC,CASSLLMSNYGYTF
NA,TRBJ2-1,NA,TRBV4-1,TGCGCCAGCAGCCAAGTAACGATCGATGAGCAGTTCTTC,CASSQVTIDEQFF
NA,TRBJ1-1,NA,TRBV6-5,TGTGCCAGCAGTTACTCGCATCTCAGTGGGGTCGCTGAAGCTTTCTTT,CASSYSHLSGVAEAFF
NA,TRBJ1-1,few,TRBV2,TGTGCCAGCAGTGAAGCGTCGAAGTTGGCTGAAGCTTTCTTT,CASSEASKLAEAFF
NA,TRBJ2-1,few,TRBV12-5,TGTGCTAGTGGGCTCGGGCGAAATGAGCAGTTCTTC,CASGLGRNEQFF
NA,TRBJ1-5,many,TRBV6-6,TGTGCCAGCAGTTACTCGTCGCAGGGTGGTCAGCCCCAGCATTTT,CASSYSSQGGQPQHF
NA,TRBJ1-1,few,TRBV6-5,TGTGCCAGCAGTCCCCGTAGGAACACTGAAGCTTTCTTT,CASSPRRNTEAFF
TRBD2,TRBJ2-5,many,TRBV15,TGTGCCACCAGCAGAGACCCCCTAGCGGGGGGGAATAGGCAAGAGACCCAGTACTTC,CATSRDPLAGGNRQETQYF
TRBD1,TRBJ1-4,few,TRBV6-1,TGTGCCAGCAGTGAAGCGTCAGGGGGGAATGAAAAACTGTTTTTT,CASSEASGGNEKLFF